The 9 T cell receptor beta chains given below trace back to one sample, sequenced in a study of blood T cell repertoires in COVID-19 (TCRdb year 2020). Library preparation was by the immunoSEQ multiplex PCR assay. This immuneACCESS table, as held by TCRdb, lists in-frame sequences with V and J called but not all clones. Of the missing ones, under half trace to an unresolved V gene in checked studies; the others have no known cause. This sample comprises 200,000 to 250,000 clones, more than 65% of them detected only once. The ten top clones hold 9.7% of the sample. Material: peripheral blood. The receptors here all came from a man aged 45-65 years with active or convalescent COVID-19.

CDR3 nucleotide sequence: TGCGCCAGCAGCTCAGGGGTTAATGGGTATAATTCACCCCTCCACTTT. Translation: CASSSGVNGYNSPLHF. V gene TRBV5-1 combines with J gene TRBJ1-6, with a possible D match to TRBD1 (6 bases). Trimming removed 3 bases at V and 4 bases at J, with 14 bases between. Germline CDR1 SGHRS, CDR2 YFSETQ. CDR3 size: 16 residues.

J is TRBJ2-7 and V is TRBV6-2 or TRBV6-3, with a possible D match to TRBD1 (5 bases). V shed 4 bases and J shed 0 bases, with 10 bases lying between them. The CDR3 consists of 14 residues. Germline assignment: CDR1 MNHEY and CDR2 SVGEGT. CDR3 region: CASSSYRSSYEQYV. In nucleotides, the CDR3 is TGTGCCAGCAGTTCTTACAGGAGCTCCTACGAGCAGTACGTC.

The chain uses TRBV15 and TRBJ2-3; 11 bases agree with TRBD2. The ends lost 0 bases at V and 2 bases at J; junction bases unmatched: 1. The CDR3 runs 16 residues. The germline CDR1 and CDR2 sequences are LNHNV and YYDKDF (reference sequence). CDR3 DNA: TGTGCCACCAGCAGAGATAGCGGGAGGGACACAGATACGCAGTATTTT. Translation gives CATSRDSGRDTDTQYF.

V and J are TRBV19 and TRBJ2-3; TRBD2 matches at 7 bases. This CDR3 spans 14 amino acids. The V gene's germline CDR1 is LNHDA and CDR2 SQIVND (reference sequence). V gave up 4 bases and J gave up 3 bases; unmatched junction bases: 4. The CDR3 coding sequence is TGTGCCAGTAGTAGCGGGAGTGCGACAGATACGCAGTATTTT. Its translation: CASSSGSATDTQYF.

This sequence joins TRBV20-1 and TRBJ2-2, with TRBD1 matching 8 bases. V was pared by 3 bases and J by 5 bases, with 8 bases of the junction left unmatched. Germline V gene data show CDR1 as DFQATT and CDR2 as SNEGSKA (reference sequence). This CDR3 contains 15 residues. CDR3 sequence (DNA): TGCAGTGCTAGTTCAAGGACAGGGTCGACCGGGGAGCTGTTTTTT. Protein: CSASSRTGSTGELFF.

The rearrangement joins TRBV24-1 to TRBJ1-1; D might be TRBD1 (5 bases). V lost 6 bases to trimming and J lost 1 base, with 14 bases between them. CDR3 length: 15 residues. CDR1 KGHDR and CDR2 SFDVKD come from the germline V gene. Here the CDR3 reads CATSTSTVGNTEAFF. The DNA of the CDR3 is TGTGCCACCAGTACGTCGACAGTCGGGAACACTGAAGCTTTCTTT.

V gene TRBV4-3 combines with J gene TRBJ2-5; perhaps TRBD2 as D (6 bases). CDR3 length: 13 residues. V was trimmed by 3 bases and J by 2 bases, leaving 7 bases between them. Germline CDR1 reads LGHNA; CDR2 reads YSLEER. Here the CDR3 DNA reads TGCGCCAGCAGCCAGGGGACTCAAGAGACCCAGTACTTC. Encoded protein: CASSQGTQETQYF.

The chain employs TRBV4-1 and TRBJ1-5, with D possibly being TRBD1 (5 bases). The CDR3 contains 15 residues. Deletions cut 0 bases from V and 5 bases from J, with 11 bases between. CDR1 is MGHRA and CDR2 is YSYEKL in the germline V gene. The DNA for the CDR3 is TGCGCCAGCAGCCAAGAAGGGGTGATCGATCAGCCCCAGCATTTT. Amino acids: CASSQEGVIDQPQHF.

This sequence joins TRBV14 and TRBJ1-2; D not resolved. This CDR3 is 13 amino acids long. V lost 0 bases to trimming and J lost 7 bases, with 9 bases between them. The V gene's germline CDR1 is SGHDN and CDR2 FVKESK. Here the CDR3 reads CASSQDTFGGYTF. CDR3 DNA: TGTGCCAGCAGCCAAGACACATTTGGTGGCTACACCTTC.